This T cell receptor (beta chain) derives from a study of beta chain features in type 1 diabetes. In the study overall: Cell yields, age and gender were similar between patients and healthy donors. Study-wide points: For TCRB rearrangement, an influence of HLA type remained unresolved here.

Expressed TCRB transcripts were sequenced because the entire RNA isolate underwent reverse transcription. Generated by immunoSEQ multiplex PCR, the TCRdb table keeps only in-frame clones and is missing some. Among 900,000 or so clones, roughly 17% were seen once, and the ten largest hold around 0.02%. In its sample, this clone was seen a few times. The antigen is unknown. Deletions cut 5 bases from V and 5 bases from J, with 16 bases between. The germline gives CDR1 SGHRS, CDR2 YFSETQ. The CDR3 loop spans 14 amino acids. Roughly 110 mL of blood, on average, came from one heparinised draw per donor. Stem cell-like memory, regulatory, central memory and naive CD4+ cells were sorted via CD45RO/CCR7/CD25/CD127/CD95/CD27.

The receptor's source is a woman younger than 30 in good health. The chain has TRBV5-1 and TRBJ1-2, with D unresolved. The sequenced sample consisted of naive CD4+ T cells from blood. CDR3 nucleotides: TGCGCCAGCAGGCCGGACCCAAAAACATATGGCTACACCTTC. This gives the protein CASRPDPKTYGYTF.